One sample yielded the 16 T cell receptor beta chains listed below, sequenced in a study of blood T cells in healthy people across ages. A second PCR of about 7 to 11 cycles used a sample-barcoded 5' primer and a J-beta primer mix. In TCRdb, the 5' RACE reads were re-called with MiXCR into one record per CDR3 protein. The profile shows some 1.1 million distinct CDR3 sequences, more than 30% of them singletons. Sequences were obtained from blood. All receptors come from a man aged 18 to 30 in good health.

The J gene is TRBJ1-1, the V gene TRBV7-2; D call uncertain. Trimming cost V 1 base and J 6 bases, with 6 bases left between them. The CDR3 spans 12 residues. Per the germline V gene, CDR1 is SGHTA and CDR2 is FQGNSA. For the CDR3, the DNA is TGTGCCAGCAGCTTAGAGACGGCTGAAGCTTTCTTT. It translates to CASSLETAEAFF. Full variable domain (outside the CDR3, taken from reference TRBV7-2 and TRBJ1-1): GAGVSQSPSNKVTEKGKDVELRCDPISGHTALYWYRQSLGQGLEFLIYFQGNSAPDKSGLPSDRFSAERTGGSVSTLTIQRTQQEDSAVYLCASSLETAEAFFGQGTRLTVV.

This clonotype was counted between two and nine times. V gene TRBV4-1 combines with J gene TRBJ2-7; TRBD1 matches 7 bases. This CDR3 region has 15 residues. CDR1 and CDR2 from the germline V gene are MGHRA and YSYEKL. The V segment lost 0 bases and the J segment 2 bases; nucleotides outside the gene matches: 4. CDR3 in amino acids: CASSQDEGQTYEQYF. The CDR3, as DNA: TGCGCCAGCAGCCAAGATGAGGGACAGACCTACGAGCAGTACTTC.

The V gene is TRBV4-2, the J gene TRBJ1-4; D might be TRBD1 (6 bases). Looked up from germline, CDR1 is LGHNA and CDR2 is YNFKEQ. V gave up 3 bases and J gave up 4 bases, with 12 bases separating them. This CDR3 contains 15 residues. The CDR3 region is CASSQSGAINEKLFF. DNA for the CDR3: TGTGCCAGCAGCCAGTCGGGGGCCATTAATGAAAAACTGTTTTTT.

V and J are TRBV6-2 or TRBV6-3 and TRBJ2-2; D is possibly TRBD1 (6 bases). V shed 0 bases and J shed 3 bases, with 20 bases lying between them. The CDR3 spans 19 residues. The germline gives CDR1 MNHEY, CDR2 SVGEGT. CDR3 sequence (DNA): TGTGCCAGCAGTTACTCGCCGTCTTCCAGGGGATCCCACACCGGGGAGCTGTTTTTT. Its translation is CASSYSPSSRGSHTGELFF.

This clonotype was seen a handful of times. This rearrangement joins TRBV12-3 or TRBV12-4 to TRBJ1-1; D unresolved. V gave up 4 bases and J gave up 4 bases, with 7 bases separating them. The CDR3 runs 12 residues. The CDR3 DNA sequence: TGTGCCAGCAGTTGGACCAGCACTGAAGCTTTCTTT. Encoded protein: CASSWTSTEAFF.

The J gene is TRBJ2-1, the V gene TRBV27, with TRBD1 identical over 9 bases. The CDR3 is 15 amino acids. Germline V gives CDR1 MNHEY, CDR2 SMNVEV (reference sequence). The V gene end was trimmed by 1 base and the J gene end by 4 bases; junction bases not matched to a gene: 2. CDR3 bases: TGTGCCAGCAGTTTATGGACAGGGGTTTACAATGAGCAGTTCTTC. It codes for CASSLWTGVYNEQFF.

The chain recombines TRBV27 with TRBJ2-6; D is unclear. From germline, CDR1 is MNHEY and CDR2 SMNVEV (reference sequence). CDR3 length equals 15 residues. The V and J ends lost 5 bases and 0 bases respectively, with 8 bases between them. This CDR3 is CASSLSTSGANVLTF. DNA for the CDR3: TGTGCCAGCAGTCTTAGCACCTCTGGGGCCAACGTCCTGACTTTC.

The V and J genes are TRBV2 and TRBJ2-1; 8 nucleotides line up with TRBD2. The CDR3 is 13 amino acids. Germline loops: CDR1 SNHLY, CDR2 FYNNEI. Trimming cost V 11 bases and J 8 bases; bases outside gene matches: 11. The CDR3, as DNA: TGTGCCGGCCGGACTAGCCTTTTCGATGAGCAGTTCTTC. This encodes CAGRTSLFDEQFF.

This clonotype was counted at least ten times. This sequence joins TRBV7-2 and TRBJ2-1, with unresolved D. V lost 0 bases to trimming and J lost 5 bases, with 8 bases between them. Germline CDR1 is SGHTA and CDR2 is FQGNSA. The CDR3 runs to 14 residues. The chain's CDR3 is CASSLANQDNEQFF. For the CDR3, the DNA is TGTGCCAGCAGCTTAGCGAACCAGGACAATGAGCAGTTCTTC.

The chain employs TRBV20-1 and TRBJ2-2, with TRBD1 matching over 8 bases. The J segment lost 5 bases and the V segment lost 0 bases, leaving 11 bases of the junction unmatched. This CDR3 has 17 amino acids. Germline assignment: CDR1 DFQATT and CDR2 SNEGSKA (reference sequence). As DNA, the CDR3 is TGCAGTGCTAGAGATTCCCGCAGGGGGCGTAATACCGGGGAGCTGTTTTTT. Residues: CSARDSRRGRNTGELFF.

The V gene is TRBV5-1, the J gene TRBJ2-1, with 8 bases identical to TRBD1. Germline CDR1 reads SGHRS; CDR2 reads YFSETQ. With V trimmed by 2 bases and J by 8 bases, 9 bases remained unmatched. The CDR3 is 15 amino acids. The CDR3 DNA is TGCGCCAGCAGCTTCGCAACAGGGGGTAGCGATGAGCAGTTCTTC. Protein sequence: CASSFATGGSDEQFF.

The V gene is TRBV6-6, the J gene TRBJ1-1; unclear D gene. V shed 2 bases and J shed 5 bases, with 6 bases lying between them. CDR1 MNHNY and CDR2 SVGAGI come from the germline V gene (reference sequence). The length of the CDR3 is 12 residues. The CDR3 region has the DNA TGTGCCAGCAGTTACCTTCCTACTGAAGCTTTCTTT. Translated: CASSYLPTEAFF.

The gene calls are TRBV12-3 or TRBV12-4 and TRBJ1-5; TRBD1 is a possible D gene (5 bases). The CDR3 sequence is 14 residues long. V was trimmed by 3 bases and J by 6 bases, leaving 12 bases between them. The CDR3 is CASSFPGSGQPQHF. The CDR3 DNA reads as TGTGCCAGCAGTTTTCCAGGGTCGGGTCAGCCCCAGCATTTT.

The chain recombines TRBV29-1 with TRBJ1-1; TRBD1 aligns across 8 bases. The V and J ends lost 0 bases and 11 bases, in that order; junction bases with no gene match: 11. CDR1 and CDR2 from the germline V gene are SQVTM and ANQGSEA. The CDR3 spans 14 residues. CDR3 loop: CSVEDGARGLGAFF. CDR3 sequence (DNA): TGCAGCGTTGAAGACGGGGCCAGGGGGCTGGGGGCTTTCTTT.

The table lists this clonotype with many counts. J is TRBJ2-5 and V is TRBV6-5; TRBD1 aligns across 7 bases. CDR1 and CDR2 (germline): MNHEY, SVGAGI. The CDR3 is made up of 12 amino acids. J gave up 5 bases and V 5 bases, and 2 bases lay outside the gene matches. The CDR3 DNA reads TGTGCCAGCAGTGAACAGGGGGAGACCCAGTACTTC. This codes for CASSEQGETQYF.

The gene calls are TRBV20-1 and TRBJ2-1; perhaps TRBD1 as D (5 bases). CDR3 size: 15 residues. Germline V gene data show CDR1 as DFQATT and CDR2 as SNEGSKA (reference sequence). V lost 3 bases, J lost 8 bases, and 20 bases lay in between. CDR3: CSASDSGRYPDEQFF. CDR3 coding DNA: TGCAGTGCTAGCGATTCAGGGCGCTACCCGGATGAGCAGTTCTTC.